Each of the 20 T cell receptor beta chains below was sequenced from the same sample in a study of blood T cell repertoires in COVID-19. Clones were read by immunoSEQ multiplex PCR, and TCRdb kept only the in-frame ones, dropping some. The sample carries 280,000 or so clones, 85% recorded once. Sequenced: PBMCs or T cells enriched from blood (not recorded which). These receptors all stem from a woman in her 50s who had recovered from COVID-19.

The DNA for the CDR3 is TGTGCCAGCAGGGACAGGGGGCGAAACACCATATATTTT. This translates into CASRDRGRNTIYF. V usage is TRBV6-5 and J usage is TRBJ1-3, with 11 bases lining up with TRBD1. This CDR3 is 13 amino acids long. Per germline, CDR1 MNHEY and CDR2 SVGAGI. V lost 6 bases to trimming and J lost 5 bases; unmatched junction nucleotides: 0.

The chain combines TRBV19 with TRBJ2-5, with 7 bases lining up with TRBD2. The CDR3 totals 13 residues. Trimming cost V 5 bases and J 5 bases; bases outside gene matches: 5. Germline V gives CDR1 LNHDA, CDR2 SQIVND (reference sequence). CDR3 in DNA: TGTGCCAGTAGTCAAAGGGAGGGGGAGACCCAGTACTTC. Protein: CASSQREGETQYF. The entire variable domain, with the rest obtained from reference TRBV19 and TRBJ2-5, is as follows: DGGITQSPKYLFRKEGQNVTLSCEQNLNHDAMYWYRQDPGQGLRLIYYSQIVNDFQKGDIAEGYSVSREKKESFPLTVTSAQKNPTAFYLCASSQREGETQYFGPGTRLLVL.

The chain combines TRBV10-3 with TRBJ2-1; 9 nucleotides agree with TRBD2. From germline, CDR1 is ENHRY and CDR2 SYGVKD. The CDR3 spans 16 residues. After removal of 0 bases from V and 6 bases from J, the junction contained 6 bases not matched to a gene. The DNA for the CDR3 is TGTGCCATCAGTGAGTCTGGCGGGGGGGTTGTCAATGAGCAGTTCTTC. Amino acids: CAISESGGGVVNEQFF.

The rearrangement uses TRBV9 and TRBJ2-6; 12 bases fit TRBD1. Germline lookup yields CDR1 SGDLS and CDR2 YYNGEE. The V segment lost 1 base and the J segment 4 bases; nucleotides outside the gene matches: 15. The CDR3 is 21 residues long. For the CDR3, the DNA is TGTGCCAGCAGCGTATCTCCTCGACGGGGACAGGGGGCAGAAGGGGCCAACGTCCTGACTTTC. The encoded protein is CASSVSPRRGQGAEGANVLTF.

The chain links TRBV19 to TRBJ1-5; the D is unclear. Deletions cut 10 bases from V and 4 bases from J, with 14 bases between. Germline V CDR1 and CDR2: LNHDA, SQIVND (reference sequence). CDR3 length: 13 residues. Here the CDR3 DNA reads TGTGCCATCGCCCCAGGAGGAAATCAGCCCCAGCATTTT. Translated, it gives CAIAPGGNQPQHF.

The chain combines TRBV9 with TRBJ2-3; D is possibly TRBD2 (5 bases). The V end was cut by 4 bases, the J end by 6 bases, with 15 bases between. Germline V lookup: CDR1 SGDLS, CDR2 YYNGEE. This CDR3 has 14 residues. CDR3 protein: CASSLRAPSDTQYF. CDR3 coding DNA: TGTGCCAGCAGCCTGCGGGCCCCCTCGGATACGCAGTATTTT.

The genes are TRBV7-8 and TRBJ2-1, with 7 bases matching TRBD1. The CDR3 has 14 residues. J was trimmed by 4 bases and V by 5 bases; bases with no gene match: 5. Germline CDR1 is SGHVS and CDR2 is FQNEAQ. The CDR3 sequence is CASSPHRGYNEQFF. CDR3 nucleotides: TGTGCCAGCAGCCCCCACAGGGGTTACAATGAGCAGTTCTTC.

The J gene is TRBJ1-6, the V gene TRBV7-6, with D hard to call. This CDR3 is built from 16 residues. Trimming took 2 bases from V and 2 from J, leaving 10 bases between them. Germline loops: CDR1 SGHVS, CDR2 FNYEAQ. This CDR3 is CASSLSSRAYNSPLHF. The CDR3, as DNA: TGTGCCAGCAGCTTATCTTCGAGGGCCTATAATTCACCCCTCCACTTT.

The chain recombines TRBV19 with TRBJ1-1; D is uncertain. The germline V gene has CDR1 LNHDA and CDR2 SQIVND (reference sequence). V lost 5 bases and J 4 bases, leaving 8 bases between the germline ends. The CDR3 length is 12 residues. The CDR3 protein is CASSSRGTEAFF. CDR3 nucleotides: TGTGCCAGTAGTTCGCGGGGCACTGAAGCTTTCTTT.

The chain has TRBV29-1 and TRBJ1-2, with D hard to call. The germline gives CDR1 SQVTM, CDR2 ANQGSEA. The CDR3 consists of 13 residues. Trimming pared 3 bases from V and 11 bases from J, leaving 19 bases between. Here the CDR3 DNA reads TGCAGCGTTGACCTCCGGGGAGGGATGGGATACACCTTC. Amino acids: CSVDLRGGMGYTF.

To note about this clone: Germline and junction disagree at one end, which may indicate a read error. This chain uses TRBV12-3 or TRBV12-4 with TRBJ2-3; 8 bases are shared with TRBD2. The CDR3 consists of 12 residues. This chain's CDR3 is CASSLNGLAGVF. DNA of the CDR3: TGTGCCAGCAGTTTAAACGGACTAGCTGGAGTTTTT.

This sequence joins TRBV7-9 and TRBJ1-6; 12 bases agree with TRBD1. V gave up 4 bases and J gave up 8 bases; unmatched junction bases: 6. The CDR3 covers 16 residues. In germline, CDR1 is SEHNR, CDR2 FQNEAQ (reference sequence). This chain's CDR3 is CASSSGQGAKDSPLHF. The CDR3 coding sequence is TGTGCCAGCAGCTCGGGACAGGGGGCTAAAGATTCACCCCTCCACTTT.

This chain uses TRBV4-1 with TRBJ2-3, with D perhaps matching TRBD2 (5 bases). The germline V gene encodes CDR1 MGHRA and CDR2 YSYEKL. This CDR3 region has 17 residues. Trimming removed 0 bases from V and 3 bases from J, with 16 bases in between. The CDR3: CASSQEYSGYGTDTQYF. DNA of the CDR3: TGCGCCAGCAGCCAAGAATACAGCGGCTACGGGACAGATACGCAGTATTTT.

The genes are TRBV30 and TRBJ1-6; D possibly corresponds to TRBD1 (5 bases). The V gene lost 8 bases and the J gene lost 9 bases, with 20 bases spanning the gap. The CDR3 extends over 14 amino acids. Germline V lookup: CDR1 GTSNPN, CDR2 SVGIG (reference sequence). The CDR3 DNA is TGTGCCGGGACGACAGTTATACAAGGTTCACCCCTCCACTTT. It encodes CAGTTVIQGSPLHF.

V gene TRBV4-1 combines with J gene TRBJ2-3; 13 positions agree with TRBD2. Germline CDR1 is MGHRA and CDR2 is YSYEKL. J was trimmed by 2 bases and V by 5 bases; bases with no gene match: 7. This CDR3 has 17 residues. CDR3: CASSYRGTSGATDTQYF. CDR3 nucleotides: TGCGCCAGCAGCTACCGAGGGACTAGCGGGGCCACAGATACGCAGTATTTT.

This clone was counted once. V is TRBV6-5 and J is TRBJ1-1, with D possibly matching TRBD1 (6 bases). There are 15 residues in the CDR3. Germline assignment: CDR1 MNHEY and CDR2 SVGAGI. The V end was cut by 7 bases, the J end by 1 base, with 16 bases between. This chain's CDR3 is CASIYEGHRNTEAFF. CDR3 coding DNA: TGTGCCAGCATTTATGAGGGACACAGGAACACTGAAGCTTTCTTT.

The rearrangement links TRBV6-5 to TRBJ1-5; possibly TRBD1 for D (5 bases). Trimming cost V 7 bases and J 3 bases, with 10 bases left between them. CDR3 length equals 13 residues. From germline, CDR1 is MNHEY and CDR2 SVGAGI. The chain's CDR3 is CASNRQPNQPQHF. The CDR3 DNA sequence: TGTGCCAGCAACAGACAGCCCAATCAGCCCCAGCATTTT.

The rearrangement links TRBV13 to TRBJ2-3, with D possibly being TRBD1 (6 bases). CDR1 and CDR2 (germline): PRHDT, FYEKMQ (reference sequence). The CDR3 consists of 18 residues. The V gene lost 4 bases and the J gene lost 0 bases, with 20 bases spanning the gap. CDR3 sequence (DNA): TGTGCCAGCAGCTCTCAAGACAGGACCGTTACTAGCACAGATACGCAGTATTTT. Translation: CASSSQDRTVTSTDTQYF.

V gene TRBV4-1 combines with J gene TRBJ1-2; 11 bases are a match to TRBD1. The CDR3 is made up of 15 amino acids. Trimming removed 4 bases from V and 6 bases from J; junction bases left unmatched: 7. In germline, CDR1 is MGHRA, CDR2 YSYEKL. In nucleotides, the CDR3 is TGCGCCAGCAGCCGAGGACAGGGGGCTTCGAATGGCTACACCTTC. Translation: CASSRGQGASNGYTF.

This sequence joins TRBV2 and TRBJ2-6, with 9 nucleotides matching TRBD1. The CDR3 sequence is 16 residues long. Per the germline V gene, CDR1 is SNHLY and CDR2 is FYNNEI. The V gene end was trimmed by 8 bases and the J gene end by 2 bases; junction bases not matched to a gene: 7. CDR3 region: CASGGQGGTGANVLTF. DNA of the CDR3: TGTGCCAGCGGGGGACAGGGAGGGACTGGGGCCAACGTCCTGACTTTC.